These 31 T cell receptor beta chains were all obtained from the same sample, sequenced in a study of blood T cell repertoires in COVID-19. The assay was immunoSEQ multiplex PCR, and TCRdb's table has in-frame clones only and misses some. Of 300,000 to 400,000 clones listed, roughly 90% are singletons. The sample consisted of peripheral blood. The receptors here all came from a woman aged 30 to 39 with COVID-19, enrolled during active disease.

The rearrangement links TRBV6-6 to TRBJ1-6, with D possibly TRBD1 on 6 matching bases. V lost 7 bases and J 8 bases, leaving 21 bases between the germline ends. CDR3 length: 16 residues. In germline, CDR1 is MNHNY, CDR2 SVGAGI (reference sequence). For the CDR3, the DNA is TGTGCCAGCACCGACGGTGGGGGGGCGGGGGATTCACCCCTCCACTTT. It yields the protein CASTDGGGAGDSPLHF.

This rearrangement joins TRBV24-1 to TRBJ1-1; D is uncertain. V gave up 3 bases and J gave up 10 bases, with 11 bases separating them. Germline loops: CDR1 KGHDR, CDR2 SFDVKD. This CDR3 contains 12 residues. For the CDR3, the DNA is TGTGCCACCAGTGATGAATCACGGTCAGCTTTCTTT. It encodes CATSDESRSAFF.

The rearrangement links TRBV5-1 to TRBJ2-5, with 10 bases matching TRBD1. The CDR3 is 17 amino acids. The germline CDR1 and CDR2 sequences are SGHRS and YFSETQ. V gave up 4 bases and J gave up 4 bases; unmatched junction bases: 13. The CDR3 nucleotides read TGCGCCAGCAGCCGACTCGACAGGGGGCGCTTTACAGAGACCCAGTACTTC. Its protein product is CASSRLDRGRFTETQYF.

The chain has TRBV6-1 and TRBJ2-3, with D unclear. The germline gives CDR1 MNHNS, CDR2 SASEGT. The CDR3 totals 18 residues. V lost 1 base, J lost 0 bases, and 17 bases lay in between. The CDR3 spells CASSEVPLPTSSTDTQYF. The CDR3 DNA follows: TGTGCCAGCAGTGAAGTCCCCCTACCCACCTCTAGCACAGATACGCAGTATTTT.

The genes are TRBV19 and TRBJ2-5; 9 bases fit TRBD1. The CDR3 totals 17 residues. J was trimmed by 5 bases and V by 5 bases; bases with no gene match: 15. The germline V gene encodes CDR1 LNHDA and CDR2 SQIVND (reference sequence). As DNA, the CDR3 is TGTGCCAGTAGTCCTCCATCCCCCACAGGGGGCGGGGAGACCCAGTACTTC. Translation gives CASSPPSPTGGGETQYF.

The chain has TRBV13 and TRBJ2-3; the match to TRBD2 covers 13 bases. Trimming at V came to 5 bases and at J to 2 bases, leaving 7 bases not matched to a gene. Germline V CDR1 and CDR2: PRHDT, FYEKMQ (reference sequence). This CDR3 comprises 17 residues. The CDR3 is CASSLRLAGGFTDTQYF. The CDR3 DNA reads as TGTGCCAGCAGCCTGAGACTAGCGGGGGGTTTCACAGATACGCAGTATTTT.

This chain connects TRBV19 to TRBJ1-5, with 11 bases matching TRBD1. CDR3 length: 14 amino acids. Germline V gene data show CDR1 as LNHDA and CDR2 as SQIVND (reference sequence). J lost 6 bases, V lost 6 bases, and 4 bases had no gene match. CDR3 in amino acids: CASRGQGGGQPQHF. Written as DNA, the CDR3 is TGTGCCAGTAGGGGACAGGGGGGCGGTCAGCCCCAGCATTTT.

The chain recombines TRBV5-1 with TRBJ2-5, with 8 positions matching TRBD2. V shed 5 bases and J 7 bases; nucleotides not matched to a gene: 13. The CDR3 spans 15 residues. The germline gives CDR1 SGHRS, CDR2 YFSETQ. The CDR3 DNA reads TGCGCCAGCAGGCCGCCGGGTAGCGGGGTGCGGACCCAGTACTTC. Its protein product is CASRPPGSGVRTQYF.

The J gene is TRBJ1-3, the V gene TRBV6-6; a weak D match, TRBD1 (6 bases). Germline V lookup: CDR1 MNHNY, CDR2 SVGAGI (reference sequence). The germline V and J ends were trimmed by 5 bases and 0 bases, with 14 bases remaining between them. This CDR3 is 16 amino acids long. Written as DNA, the CDR3 is TGTGCCAGCAGTCTCCGGACAGCCGACTCTGGAAACACCATATATTTT. Its protein product is CASSLRTADSGNTIYF.

The sample holds a few counts of this clone. The rearrangement joins TRBV6-6 to TRBJ2-5; 14 bases align to TRBD2. Germline-derived CDR1 and CDR2 are MNHNY and SVGAGI (reference sequence). The CDR3 is 16 residues long. The junction had 8 bases not matched to a gene; V was cut back by 6 bases and J by 5 bases. The CDR3 here is CASSYPGTSGGETQYF. The CDR3, as DNA: TGTGCCAGCAGCTACCCGGGGACTAGCGGGGGTGAGACCCAGTACTTC.

This chain connects TRBV7-2 to TRBJ1-3, with 8 nucleotides matching TRBD1. V gave up 1 base and J gave up 3 bases; unmatched junction bases: 2. The CDR3 contains 15 residues. Germline CDR1 and CDR2: SGHTA and FQGNSA. The CDR3 is CASSLGTGIGNTIYF. CDR3 DNA: TGTGCCAGCAGCTTAGGGACAGGGATTGGAAACACCATATATTTT.

This chain uses TRBV10-3 with TRBJ2-3; 12 bases fit TRBD2. After removal of 6 bases from V and 3 bases from J, the junction contained 7 bases not matched to a gene. Germline values: CDR1 ENHRY, CDR2 SYGVKD. The length of the CDR3 is 16 residues. The CDR3 nucleotides are TGTGCCATCAGCCGACTAGCGGGAGAGGAGACAGATACGCAGTATTTT. Protein: CAISRLAGEETDTQYF.

There are a few counts of this clone. The genes are TRBV5-1 and TRBJ1-2; TRBD1 might be the D (6 bases). The CDR3 contains 17 residues. Trimming left V 4 bases short and J 8 bases short, with 27 bases between. The germline V gene has CDR1 SGHRS and CDR2 YFSETQ. Here the CDR3 reads CASSPDRRGEGVSGYTF. DNA for the CDR3: TGCGCCAGCAGCCCTGACAGGCGAGGGGAAGGAGTGAGCGGCTACACCTTC. Using reference TRBV5-1 and TRBJ1-2 for the parts outside the CDR3, the full variable domain is KAGVTQTPRYLIKTRGQQVTLSCSPISGHRSVSWYQQTPGQGLQFLFEYFSETQRNKGNFPGRFSGRQFSNSRSEMNVSTLELGDSALYLCASSPDRRGEGVSGYTFGSGTRLTVV.

The rearrangement uses TRBV5-1 and TRBJ2-1; weak D call: TRBD2 (6 bases). V lost 0 bases and J lost 9, with 10 bases in between. This CDR3 has 13 residues. The germline gives CDR1 SGHRS, CDR2 YFSETQ. DNA for the CDR3: TGCGCCAGCAGCTTGGAGGGAGGAGGTGAGCAGTTCTTC. Encoded protein: CASSLEGGGEQFF.

The gene calls are TRBV27 and TRBJ1-5, with TRBD1 identical over 7 bases. After removal of 4 bases from V and 6 bases from J, the junction contained 3 bases not matched to a gene. The CDR3 is made up of 13 amino acids. CDR1 MNHEY and CDR2 SMNVEV come from the germline V gene (reference sequence). The CDR3 reads CASSWDRGQPQHF. For the CDR3, the DNA is TGTGCCAGCAGTTGGGACAGAGGTCAGCCCCAGCATTTT.

This sequence joins TRBV28 and TRBJ1-2; 9 bases align to TRBD1. The CDR3 loop spans 17 amino acids. Germline lookup yields CDR1 MDHEN and CDR2 SYDVKM. V dropped 6 bases and J dropped 5; count of bases not matched to a gene: 16. This CDR3 reads CASSPPLGQGNVYGYTF. CDR3 bases: TGTGCCAGCAGCCCCCCGCTGGGACAGGGTAACGTTTATGGCTACACCTTC.

V and J are TRBV4-1 and TRBJ1-3; no clear D gene. CDR3 length: 20 amino acids. V was cut by 0 bases and J by 3 bases, with 24 bases left in between. Germline V CDR1 and CDR2: MGHRA, YSYEKL. CDR3 coding DNA: TGCGCCAGCAGCCAAGATCTTATCGGGGTCCGGATCTCTTTTGGAAACACCATATATTTT. The encoded protein is CASSQDLIGVRISFGNTIYF.

This clone was seen a single time. The J gene is TRBJ1-4, the V gene TRBV27; unclear D gene. Germline CDR1 MNHEY, CDR2 SMNVEV (reference sequence). Trimming took 6 bases from V and 8 from J, leaving 22 bases between them. CDR3 size: 16 residues. CDR3 coding DNA: TGTGCCAGCAGCCTGGCCTCTGGGCGCCCGGGAGAAAAACTGTTTTTT. As protein: CASSLASGRPGEKLFF.

This chain connects TRBV27 to TRBJ2-1, with D possibly TRBD2 on 5 matching bases. The V end was cut by 5 bases, the J end by 8 bases, with 13 bases between. The CDR3 has 13 amino acids. Germline lookup yields CDR1 MNHEY and CDR2 SMNVEV (reference sequence). In nucleotides, the CDR3 is TGTGCCAGCAGTCTCGGGTATAGCGATGAGCAGTTCTTC. Residues: CASSLGYSDEQFF.

The rearrangement uses TRBV5-6 and TRBJ1-6; D might be TRBD1 (5 bases). Germline CDR1 SGHDT, CDR2 YYEEEE. This CDR3 has 15 amino acids. Trimming cost V 4 bases and J 6 bases, with 14 bases left between them. This CDR3 is CASSPQGMGNSPLHF. As DNA, the CDR3 is TGTGCCAGCAGCCCCCAGGGAATGGGTAATTCACCCCTCCACTTT.

The CDR3: CASSVGESSGNTIYF. The DNA for the CDR3 is TGTGCCAGCAGCGTAGGGGAGTCCTCTGGAAACACCATATATTTT. This sequence joins TRBV9 and TRBJ1-3; D unclear. CDR1 is SGDLS, CDR2 YYNGEE, per germline. This CDR3 is built from 15 residues. V was shortened by 0 bases and J by 0 bases, with 7 bases between the two germline ends.

CDR3 DNA: TGTGCCAGCAGCCTACAGGGGAGGCTGACTGAAGCTTTCTTT. Protein sequence: CASSLQGRLTEAFF. The chain has TRBV7-9 and TRBJ1-1, with TRBD1 matching 7 bases. The ends lost 5 bases at V and 5 bases at J; junction bases unmatched: 8. This CDR3 has 14 amino acids. CDR1 is SEHNR and CDR2 is FQNEAQ in the germline V gene (reference sequence).

The J gene is TRBJ1-1, the V gene TRBV29-1, with 8 nucleotides matching TRBD1. CDR3 length: 14 amino acids. J was trimmed by 4 bases and V by 4 bases; bases with no gene match: 8. Germline V gene sequence: CDR1 SQVTM, CDR2 ANQGSEA. The chain's CDR3 is CSVAIGQGVTEAFF. CDR3 bases: TGCAGCGTTGCTATAGGACAGGGAGTCACTGAAGCTTTCTTT.

This chain uses TRBV11-2 with TRBJ2-3; unclear D gene. The V and J ends lost 0 bases and 4 bases respectively, with 5 bases between them. CDR1 is SGHAT, CDR2 FQNNGV, per germline. The CDR3 is made up of 13 amino acids. The CDR3 sequence is CASSLDLADTQYF. CDR3 nucleotides: TGTGCCAGCAGCTTAGATTTAGCAGATACGCAGTATTTT. Full variable domain (missing parts from reference TRBV11-2 and TRBJ2-3): EAGVAQSPRYKIIEKRQSVAFWCNPISGHATLYWYQQILGQGPKLLIQFQNNGVVDDSQLPKDRFSAERLKGVDSTLKIQPAKLEDSAVYLCASSLDLADTQYFGPGTRLTVL.

The chain recombines TRBV5-1 with TRBJ2-7; 12 bases agree with TRBD1. V was clipped by 4 bases and J by 8 bases; unmatched bases: 16. Germline V gene data show CDR1 as SGHRS and CDR2 as YFSETQ. This CDR3 has 17 residues. This CDR3 reads CASSLGPLGTGGFKQYV. The CDR3 bases are TGCGCCAGCAGCCTCGGCCCCCTAGGGACAGGGGGCTTCAAGCAGTACGTC.

The rearrangement uses TRBV5-8 and TRBJ2-1, with 13 positions matching TRBD2. Germline assignment: CDR1 SGHTS and CDR2 YDEGEE. V was pared by 4 bases and J by 12 bases, with 4 bases of the junction left unmatched. This CDR3 is 13 amino acids long. The CDR3 nucleotides are TGTGCCAGCAGCCGTACTAGCGGGAGGGCGCAGTTCTTC. Translation: CASSRTSGRAQFF. Full variable domain (missing parts from reference TRBV5-8 and TRBJ2-1): EAGVTQSPTHLIKTRGQQATLRCSPISGHTSVYWYQQALGLGLQFLLWYDEGEERNRGNFPPRFSGRQFPNYSSELNVNALELEDSALYLCASSRTSGRAQFFGPGTRLTVL.

The rearrangement links TRBV19 to TRBJ2-5; D is possibly TRBD1 (6 bases). The CDR3 is made up of 14 amino acids. With 6 bases removed from V and 4 bases from J, the gap between germline ends came to 15 bases. The V gene's germline CDR1 is LNHDA and CDR2 SQIVND (reference sequence). In DNA form, the CDR3 reads TGTGCCAGTAGGGCAGGGGTTTGGTCAGAGACCCAGTACTTC. It translates to CASRAGVWSETQYF.

V gene TRBV7-2 combines with J gene TRBJ1-4; 11 bases agree with TRBD1. The CDR3 sequence is 17 residues long. V trimming: 1 base; J trimming: 7 bases; junction bases outside the gene matches: 8. Germline V gene sequence: CDR1 SGHTA, CDR2 FQGNSA. Here the CDR3 reads CASSLESWDRGTEKLFF. In DNA form, the CDR3 reads TGTGCCAGCAGCTTAGAATCGTGGGACAGGGGGACTGAAAAACTGTTTTTT.

V is TRBV3-1 (or the pseudogene TRBV3-2) and J is TRBJ1-4; D is perhaps TRBD1 (5 bases). Trimming removed 5 bases at V and 0 bases at J, with 13 bases between. CDR3 length: 16 amino acids. From germline, CDR1 is LGHDT and CDR2 YNNKEL (reference sequence). The CDR3 loop reads CASSMGHIATNEKLFF. The CDR3 region has the DNA TGTGCCAGCAGCATGGGGCATATTGCAACTAATGAAAAACTGTTTTTT.

This clone was found a few times. This chain connects TRBV6-4 to TRBJ2-1; TRBD1 is a possible D gene (5 bases). With 2 bases removed from V and 8 bases from J, the gap between germline ends came to 10 bases. CDR1 and CDR2 (germline): MRHNA, SNTAGT. The CDR3 covers 13 residues. In DNA form, the CDR3 reads TGTGCCAGCAGTGACGGGGCCGTCGATGAGCAGTTCTTC. It encodes CASSDGAVDEQFF.

The CDR3: CSAADRHEQYV. Here the CDR3 DNA reads TGCAGTGCCGCCGACAGACACGAGCAGTACGTC. The chain employs TRBV20-1 and TRBJ2-7, with D possibly being TRBD1 (5 bases). Germline CDR1 and CDR2: DFQATT and SNEGSKA (reference sequence). V lost 6 bases and J lost 5, with 11 bases in between. The CDR3 is 11 residues long.